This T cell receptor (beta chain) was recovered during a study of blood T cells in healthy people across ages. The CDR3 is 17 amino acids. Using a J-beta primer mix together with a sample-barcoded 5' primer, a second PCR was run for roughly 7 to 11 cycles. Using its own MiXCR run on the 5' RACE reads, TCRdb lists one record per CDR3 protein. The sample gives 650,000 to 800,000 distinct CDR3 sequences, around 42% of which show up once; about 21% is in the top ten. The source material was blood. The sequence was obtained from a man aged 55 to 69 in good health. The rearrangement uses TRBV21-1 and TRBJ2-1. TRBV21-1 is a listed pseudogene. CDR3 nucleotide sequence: TGTGCCAGCAGCAAAGAAGGTCAGATGAAGTTCTACAATGAGCAGTTCTTC. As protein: CASSKEGQMKFYNEQFF.